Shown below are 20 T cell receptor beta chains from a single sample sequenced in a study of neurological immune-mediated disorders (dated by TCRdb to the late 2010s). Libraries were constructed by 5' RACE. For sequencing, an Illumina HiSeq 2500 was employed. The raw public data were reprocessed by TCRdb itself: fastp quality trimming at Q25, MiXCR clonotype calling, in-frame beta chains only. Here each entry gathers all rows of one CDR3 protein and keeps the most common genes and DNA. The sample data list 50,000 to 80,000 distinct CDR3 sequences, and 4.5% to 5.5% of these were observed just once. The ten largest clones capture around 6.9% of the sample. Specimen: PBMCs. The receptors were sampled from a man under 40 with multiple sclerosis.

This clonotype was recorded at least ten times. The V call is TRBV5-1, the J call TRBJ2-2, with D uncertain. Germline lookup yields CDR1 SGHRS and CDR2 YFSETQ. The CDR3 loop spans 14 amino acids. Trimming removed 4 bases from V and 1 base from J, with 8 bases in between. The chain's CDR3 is CASSLQGNTGELFF. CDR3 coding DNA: TGCGCCAGCAGCCTACAAGGGAACACCGGGGAGCTGTTTTTT.

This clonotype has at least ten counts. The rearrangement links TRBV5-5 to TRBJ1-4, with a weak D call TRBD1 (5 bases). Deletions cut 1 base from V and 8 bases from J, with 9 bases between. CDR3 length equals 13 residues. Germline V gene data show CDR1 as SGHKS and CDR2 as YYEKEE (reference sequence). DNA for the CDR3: TGTGCCAGCAGCTTGACCGAGGGGGAAAAACTGTTTTTT. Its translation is CASSLTEGEKLFF.

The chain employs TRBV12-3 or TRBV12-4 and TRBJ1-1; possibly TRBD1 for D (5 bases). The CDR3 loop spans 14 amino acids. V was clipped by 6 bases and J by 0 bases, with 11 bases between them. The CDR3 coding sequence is TGTGCCAGCAGCGCGGACAACTTGAACACTGAAGCTTTCTTT. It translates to CASSADNLNTEAFF.

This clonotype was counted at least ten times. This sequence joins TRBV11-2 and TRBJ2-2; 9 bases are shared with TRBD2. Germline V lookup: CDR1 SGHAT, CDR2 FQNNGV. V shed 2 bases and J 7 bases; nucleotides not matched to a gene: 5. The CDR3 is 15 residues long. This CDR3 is CASSLLAGGHGELFF. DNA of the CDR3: TGTGCCAGCAGCTTACTCGCGGGGGGGCACGGGGAGCTGTTTTTT.

The CDR3 region is CASRLASIQPQHF. The CDR3 DNA reads as TGTGCCAGCAGACTGGCGTCCATTCAGCCCCAGCATTTT. The chain links TRBV6-6 to TRBJ1-5; D is uncertain. Germline-derived CDR1 and CDR2 are MNHNY and SVGAGI (reference sequence). The CDR3 runs to 13 residues. The V end was cut by 6 bases, the J end by 6 bases, with 12 bases between.

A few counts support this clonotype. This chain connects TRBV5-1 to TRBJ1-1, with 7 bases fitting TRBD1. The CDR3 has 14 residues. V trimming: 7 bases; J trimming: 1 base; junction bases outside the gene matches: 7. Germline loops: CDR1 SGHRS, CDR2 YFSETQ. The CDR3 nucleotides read TGCGCCAGCCGAGACAGGGCCGAGAACACTGAAGCTTTCTTT. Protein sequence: CASRDRAENTEAFF.

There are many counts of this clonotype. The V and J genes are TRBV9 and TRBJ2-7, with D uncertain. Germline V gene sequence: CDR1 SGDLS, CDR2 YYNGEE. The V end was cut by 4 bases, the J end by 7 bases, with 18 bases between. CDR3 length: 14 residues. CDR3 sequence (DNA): TGTGCCAGCAGCCCTTCCCCCCAGGTACGGGAGCAGTACTTC. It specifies CASSPSPQVREQYF.

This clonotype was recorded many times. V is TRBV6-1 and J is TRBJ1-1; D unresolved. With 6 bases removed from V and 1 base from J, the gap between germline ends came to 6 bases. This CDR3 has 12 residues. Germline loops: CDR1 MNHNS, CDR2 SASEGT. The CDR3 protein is CASRSGNTEAFF. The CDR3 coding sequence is TGTGCCAGCAGGAGCGGGAACACTGAAGCTTTCTTT.

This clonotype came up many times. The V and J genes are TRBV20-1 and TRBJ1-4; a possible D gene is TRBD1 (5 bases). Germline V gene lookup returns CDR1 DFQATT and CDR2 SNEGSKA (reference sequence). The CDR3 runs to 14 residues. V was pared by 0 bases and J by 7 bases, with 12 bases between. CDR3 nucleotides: TGCAGTGCTAGAGATGTGAGGGGTTCTGAAAAACTGTTTTTT. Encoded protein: CSARDVRGSEKLFF.

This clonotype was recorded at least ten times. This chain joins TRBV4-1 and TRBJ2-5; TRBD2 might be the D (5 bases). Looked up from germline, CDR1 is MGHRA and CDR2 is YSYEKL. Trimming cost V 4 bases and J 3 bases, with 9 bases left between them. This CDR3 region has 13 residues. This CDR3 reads CASSRGPEETQYF. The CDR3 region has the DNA TGCGCCAGCAGCCGAGGGCCAGAAGAGACCCAGTACTTC.

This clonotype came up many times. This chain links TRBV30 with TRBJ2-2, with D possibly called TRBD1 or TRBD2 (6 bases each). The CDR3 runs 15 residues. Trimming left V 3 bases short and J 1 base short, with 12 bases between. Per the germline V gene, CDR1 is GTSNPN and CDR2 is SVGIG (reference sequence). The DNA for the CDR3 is TGTGCCTGGAGAGGGGGGAGTCTGAACACCGGGGAGCTGTTTTTT. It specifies CAWRGGSLNTGELFF.

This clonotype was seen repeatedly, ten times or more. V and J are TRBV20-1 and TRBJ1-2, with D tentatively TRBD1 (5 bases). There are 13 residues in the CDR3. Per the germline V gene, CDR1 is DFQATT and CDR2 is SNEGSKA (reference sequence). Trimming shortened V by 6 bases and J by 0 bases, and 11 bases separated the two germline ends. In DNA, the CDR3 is TGCAGTGCCGTGGGGGGGGCTAACTATGGCTACACCTTC. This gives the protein CSAVGGANYGYTF.

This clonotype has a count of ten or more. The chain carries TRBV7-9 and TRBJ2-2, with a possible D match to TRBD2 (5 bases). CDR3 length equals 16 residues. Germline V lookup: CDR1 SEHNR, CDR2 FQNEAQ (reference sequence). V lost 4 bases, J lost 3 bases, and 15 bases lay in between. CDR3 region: CASSSFDGIYTGELFF. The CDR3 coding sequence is TGTGCCAGCAGCTCCTTCGACGGGATCTACACCGGGGAGCTGTTTTTT.

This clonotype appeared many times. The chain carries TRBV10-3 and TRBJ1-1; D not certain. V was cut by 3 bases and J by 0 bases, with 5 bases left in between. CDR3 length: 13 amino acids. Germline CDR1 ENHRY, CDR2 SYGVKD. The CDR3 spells CAISDRMNTEAFF. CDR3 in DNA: TGTGCCATCAGTGATCGTATGAACACTGAAGCTTTCTTT.

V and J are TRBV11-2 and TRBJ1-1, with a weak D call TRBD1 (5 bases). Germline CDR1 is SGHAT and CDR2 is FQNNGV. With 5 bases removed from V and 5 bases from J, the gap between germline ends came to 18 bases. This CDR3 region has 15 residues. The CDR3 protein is CASSARQLVRTEAFF. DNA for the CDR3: TGTGCCAGCAGCGCCCGACAGCTAGTTAGGACTGAAGCTTTCTTT. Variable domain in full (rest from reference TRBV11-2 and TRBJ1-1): EAGVAQSPRYKIIEKRQSVAFWCNPISGHATLYWYQQILGQGPKLLIQFQNNGVVDDSQLPKDRFSAERLKGVDSTLKIQPAKLEDSAVYLCASSARQLVRTEAFFGQGTRLTVV.

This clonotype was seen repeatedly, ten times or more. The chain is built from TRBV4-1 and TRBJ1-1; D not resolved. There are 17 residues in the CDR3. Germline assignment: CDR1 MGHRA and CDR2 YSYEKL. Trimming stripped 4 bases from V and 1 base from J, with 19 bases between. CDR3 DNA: TGCGCCAGCAGCCCCTTTCTCGTAACGGGAACGAACACTGAAGCTTTCTTT. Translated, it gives CASSPFLVTGTNTEAFF.

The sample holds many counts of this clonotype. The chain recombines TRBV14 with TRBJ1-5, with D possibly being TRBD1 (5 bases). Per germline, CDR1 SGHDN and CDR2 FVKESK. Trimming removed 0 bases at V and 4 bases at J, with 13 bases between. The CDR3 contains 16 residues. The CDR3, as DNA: TGTGCCAGCAGCCAAGATCGGTTCAGGGTTAATCAGCCCCAGCATTTT. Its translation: CASSQDRFRVNQPQHF.

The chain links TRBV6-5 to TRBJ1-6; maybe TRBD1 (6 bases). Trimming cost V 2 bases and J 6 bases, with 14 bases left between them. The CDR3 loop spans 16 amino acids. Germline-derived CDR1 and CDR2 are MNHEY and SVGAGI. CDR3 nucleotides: TGTGCCAGCAGTTACGAGGGGGACATACTTAATTCACCCCTCCACTTT. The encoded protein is CASSYEGDILNSPLHF.

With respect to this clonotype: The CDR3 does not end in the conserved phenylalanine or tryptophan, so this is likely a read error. The CDR3 here is CASSLEGGYQPQHI. CDR3 DNA sequence: TGTGCCAGCAGCTTGGAAGGGGGCTATCAGCCCCAGCATATT. The gene calls are TRBV5-6 and TRBJ1-5, with 7 bases matching TRBD1. Germline CDR1 reads SGHDT; CDR2 reads YYEEEE. The CDR3 is 14 residues long. The ends lost 0 bases at V and 5 bases at J; junction bases unmatched: 2.

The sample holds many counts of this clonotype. CDR3 DNA: TGCGCCAGCAGCTTGGGGTCTGGAAATCAGCCCCAGCATTTT. Residues: CASSLGSGNQPQHF. The chain couples TRBV5-1 to TRBJ1-5; D remains unclear. The germline CDR1 and CDR2 sequences are SGHRS and YFSETQ. CDR3 length: 14 residues. Deletions cut 0 bases from V and 4 bases from J, with 8 bases between.